This T cell receptor (beta chain) was identified during a study of a mutant IDH1 vaccine in newly diagnosed glioma. Whole-study context: Treated patients had a mean age of approximately 41 years and a sex split that was approximately 62% male and 37.5% female. Patients arrived already treated with radiotherapy, temozolomide, or both, most having had both.

Study conclusions and caveats: Pseudoprogression apparently tracked independently of changes in top peripheral T cell clonotypes.

The method was immunoSEQ multiplex PCR; TCRdb's version includes in-frame clones alone and lacks a portion of them. This sample has 15,000 to 20,000 clones, with about 95% found just once. Time point of the sample: baseline, week 1 (first vaccination visit). The treatment denotes: pre-vaccination baseline after standard-of-care therapy. In the case of this clone: What it recognizes is unknown.

Material: peripheral blood mononuclear cells (PBMCs), obtained from a glioma patient treated with radiotherapy, temozolomide or both. The TCR sequence derives from a woman between 18 and 29 years old with glioma. Some clones in this sample may be carry-over from other donors' samples.

The CDR3 loop reads CASSYSSGGALVETQYF. The CDR3 region has the DNA TGCGCCAGCAGCTACTCTAGCGGGGGGGCCCTTGTGGAGACCCAGTACTTC. The genes are TRBV5-1 and TRBJ2-5; TRBD2 agrees at 12 bases. The CDR3 length is 17 residues. J gave up 5 bases and V 3 bases, and 11 bases lay outside the gene matches. Looked up from germline, CDR1 is SGHRS and CDR2 is YFSETQ. The full variable domain, with the rest looked up from reference TRBV5-1 and TRBJ2-5, is KAGVTQTPRYLIKTRGQQVTLSCSPISGHRSVSWYQQTPGQGLQFLFEYFSETQRNKGNFPGRFSGRQFSNSRSEMNVSTLELGDSALYLCASSYSSGGALVETQYFGPGTRLLVL.